This TCR beta chain appears in the sequencing data of a study of CD8+CD57+ T cells in acquired aplastic anemia. Study as a whole: Yields of DNA that came from sorted CD4+ and CD8+ cells averaged about 3.5 ug.

The study profiled TCR beta VDJ and CDR3 using genomic DNA as template. One entry per CDR3 protein results from TCRdb running MiXCR on the reads. Altogether 150,000 or so distinct CDR3 sequences are present, about 60% being singletons, with the ten largest covering less than 55%. This clonotype was seen ten or more times. Trimming pared 9 bases from V and 1 base from J, leaving 18 bases between. CDR1 MNHNY and CDR2 SVGAGI come from the germline V gene (reference sequence). The CDR3 runs to 16 residues. The sequence was obtained from a human donor in good health. Sample: sorted CD4+, CD8+, or CD8+CD57+ T cells (not recorded which) from PBMCs. This chain connects TRBV6-6 to TRBJ2-2, with D perhaps TRBD1 (6 bases). The CDR3 nucleotides are TGTGCCAGTGAAGATTTTGAGGGACAGAACACCGGGGAGCTGTTTTTT. It specifies CASEDFEGQNTGELFF.